Each of the 31 T cell receptor beta chains below was sequenced from the same sample in a study of blood T cell repertoires in COVID-19. Sequencing was performed with immunoSEQ multiplex PCR; in TCRdb, only in-frame clones are kept and a portion is missing. The sample carries approximately 220,000 clones, approximately 87% recorded once. Material for sequencing was peripheral blood. The source is a man in his sixties who had recovered from COVID-19.

The V gene is TRBV21-1, the J gene TRBJ2-3; the D segment call TRBD2 is taken from the table without a DNA check. TRBV21-1 is labeled a pseudogene. The CDR3 consists of 17 residues. This CDR3 is CASSKREEGGSTDTQYF. CDR3 in DNA: TGTGCCAGCAGCAAAAGGGAGGAGGGCGGGAGCACAGATACGCAGTATTTT.

Points on this clone: Other nucleotide sequences from this sample produce the same CDR3. The J gene is TRBJ2-3, the V gene TRBV5-1, with a tentative D call TRBD2 (5 bases). The V end was cut by 0 bases, the J end by 3 bases, with 11 bases between. Germline CDR1 reads SGHRS; CDR2 reads YFSETQ. The CDR3 is 15 residues long. The CDR3 reads CASSLGGGSTDTQYF. The CDR3 DNA reads as TGCGCCAGCAGCTTGGGAGGCGGGTCTACAGATACGCAGTATTTT.

The CDR3 nucleotides read TGCGCCAGCAGCTCCATGGGGGGGGCGATAAGCTATGGCTACACCTTC. It is translated as CASSSMGGAISYGYTF. V gene TRBV5-1 combines with J gene TRBJ1-2, with D possibly TRBD1 on 6 matching bases. V was trimmed by 3 bases and J by 4 bases, leaving 19 bases between them. The CDR3 extends over 16 amino acids. Germline assignment: CDR1 SGHRS and CDR2 YFSETQ.

The chain employs TRBV27 and TRBJ1-6; D gene uncertain. The V gene's germline CDR1 is MNHEY and CDR2 SMNVEV (reference sequence). The CDR3 totals 14 residues. Trimming removed 4 bases from V and 4 bases from J, with 8 bases in between. The CDR3 DNA sequence: TGTGCCAGCAGTTCGGCAGGATATAATTCACCCCTCCACTTT. Protein product: CASSSAGYNSPLHF.

The chain couples TRBV7-3 to TRBJ1-2; no firm D call. V was cut by 4 bases and J by 8 bases, with 14 bases left in between. Germline V lookup: CDR1 SGHTA, CDR2 FQGTGA. This CDR3 has 13 amino acids. CDR3 in amino acids: CASSSPSLLGYTF. CDR3 bases: TGTGCCAGCAGCTCACCCAGTCTCTTGGGCTACACCTTC.

The J gene is TRBJ2-7, the V gene TRBV6-1, with 10 bases lining up with TRBD2. Germline V CDR1 and CDR2: MNHNS, SASEGT. Losses at the gene ends were 2 bases for V and 1 base for J; bases not matched to a gene: 14. There are 19 residues in the CDR3. The DNA for the CDR3 is TGTGCCAGCAGTGAACGGGAAAAAGGACTAGCGGCTTGGTCCTACGAGCAGTACTTC. This gives the protein CASSEREKGLAAWSYEQYF.

The rearrangement uses TRBV2 and TRBJ2-1, with 7 bases identical to TRBD2. Germline V gene data show CDR1 as SNHLY and CDR2 as FYNNEI. Trimming at V came to 8 bases and at J to 8 bases, leaving 18 bases not matched to a gene. This CDR3 contains 16 residues. CDR3 sequence reads: CASGTRPGGRSDEQFF. Here the CDR3 DNA reads TGTGCCAGCGGGACCCGGCCTGGCGGGAGAAGCGATGAGCAGTTCTTC.

The chain employs TRBV9 and TRBJ2-5; D gene ambiguous. This CDR3 has 15 residues. V dropped 1 base and J dropped 2 bases, with 12 bases sitting between them. Germline V gene data show CDR1 as SGDLS and CDR2 as YYNGEE. CDR3 sequence (DNA): TGTGCCAGCAGCGTACAAGGAGCCTTGCAAGAGACCCAGTACTTC. It translates to CASSVQGALQETQYF.

The chain is built from TRBV6-1 and TRBJ1-3, with TRBD1 matching over 8 bases. The junction had 6 bases not matched to a gene; V was cut back by 2 bases and J by 6 bases. This CDR3 is 15 amino acids long. Germline lookup yields CDR1 MNHNS and CDR2 SASEGT. DNA of the CDR3: TGTGCCAGCAGTGAAATTCCAGGGGGCATAAACACCATATATTTT. Protein sequence: CASSEIPGGINTIYF.

The gene calls are TRBV7-8 and TRBJ1-1; 7 bases agree with TRBD1. Germline values: CDR1 SGHVS, CDR2 FQNEAQ. This CDR3 spans 15 amino acids. J lost 4 bases, V lost 4 bases, and 9 bases had no gene match. Written as DNA, the CDR3 is TGTGCCAGCAGCTCCCTGACAGGGCGGGCCACTGAAGCTTTCTTT. Translated, it gives CASSSLTGRATEAFF.

The chain employs TRBV5-1 and TRBJ2-7, with TRBD1 matching 7 bases. This CDR3 comprises 16 residues. Germline V gene lookup returns CDR1 SGHRS and CDR2 YFSETQ. The V segment lost 2 bases and the J segment 1 base; nucleotides outside the gene matches: 9. The CDR3 DNA sequence: TGCGCCAGCAGCTTAATTGCCGGGACAGCGTCCTACGAGCAGTACTTC. Protein product: CASSLIAGTASYEQYF.

The chain joins TRBV6-1 to TRBJ2-7, with D uncertain. This CDR3 has 12 amino acids. Between the trimmed V and J ends, which lost 1 base and 5 bases, there was a span of 6 bases. Looked up from germline, CDR1 is MNHNS and CDR2 is SASEGT. In DNA form, the CDR3 reads TGTGCCAGCAGTGAAGGGGCCGACGAGCAGTACTTC. It codes for CASSEGADEQYF.

The V and J genes are TRBV10-2 and TRBJ1-2; TRBD1 agrees at 11 bases. J was trimmed by 7 bases and V by 6 bases; bases with no gene match: 4. The V gene's germline CDR1 is WSHSY and CDR2 SAAADI. This CDR3 spans 13 amino acids. The CDR3 DNA sequence: TGCGCCAGCAGCGGACAGGGGGCCGGTGGCTACACCTTC. It codes for CASSGQGAGGYTF.

V and J are TRBV27 and TRBJ1-1, with a weak D call TRBD1 (5 bases). Germline CDR1 MNHEY, CDR2 SMNVEV (reference sequence). Trimming cost V 2 bases and J 5 bases, with 12 bases left between them. This CDR3 is built from 14 residues. The DNA for the CDR3 is TGTGCCAGCAGTTTAGGCAGGGTTACGACTGAAGCTTTCTTT. This codes for CASSLGRVTTEAFF.

This clone was seen only once. This chain links TRBV6-5 with TRBJ2-3, with D unclear. Between the trimmed V and J ends, which lost 6 bases and 0 bases, there was a span of 4 bases. CDR1 MNHEY and CDR2 SVGAGI come from the germline V gene. The CDR3 consists of 12 residues. In DNA form, the CDR3 reads TGTGCCAGCAGGCAGAGCACAGATACGCAGTATTTT. Translation: CASRQSTDTQYF.

This sequence joins TRBV7-9 and TRBJ1-5; D is ambiguous. Trimming cost V 3 bases and J 3 bases, with 6 bases left between them. The CDR3 has 13 amino acids. CDR1 and CDR2 (germline): SEHNR, FQNEAQ (reference sequence). CDR3 in DNA: TGTGCCAGCAGCTTTCACTCCAATCAGCCCCAGCATTTT. This sequence encodes CASSFHSNQPQHF. The complete variable domain, with remaining parts taken from reference TRBV7-9 and TRBJ1-5, reads DTGVSQNPRHKITKRGQNVTFRCDPISEHNRLYWYRQTLGQGPEFLTYFQNEAQLEKSRLLSDRFSAERPKGSFSTLEIQRTEQGDSAMYLCASSFHSNQPQHFGDGTRLSIL.

This chain links TRBV24-1 with TRBJ2-5; perhaps TRBD1 as D (8 bases). V was clipped by 4 bases and J by 5 bases, with 16 bases between them. The CDR3 is 15 residues long. Germline V gene lookup returns CDR1 KGHDR and CDR2 SFDVKD. Written as DNA, the CDR3 is TGTGCCACCAGTGACCACAGGGGGGGTGTGGAGACCCAGTACTTC. Encoded protein: CATSDHRGGVETQYF.

The V call is TRBV5-1, the J call TRBJ1-2; 8 bases are a match to TRBD1. Germline trimming cut 4 bases from V and 4 bases from J; bases unmatched to any gene: 6. Germline V CDR1 and CDR2: SGHRS, YFSETQ. This CDR3 spans 14 amino acids. The CDR3 bases are TGCGCCAGCAGCGGACAGGGTGAAGGCTATGGCTACACCTTC. This translates into CASSGQGEGYGYTF.

The chain couples TRBV7-6 to TRBJ2-7, with D possibly matching TRBD2 (6 bases). V gave up 8 bases and J gave up 7 bases, with 27 bases separating them. Germline V CDR1 and CDR2: SGHVS, FNYEAQ. The CDR3 runs 16 residues. CDR3 bases: TGTGCCAGCTCGAGGGCCGGCGGCGGGATGTCGAGGGAGCAGTACTTC. Translated: CASSRAGGGMSREQYF. The entire variable domain, with the rest obtained from reference TRBV7-6 and TRBJ2-7, is as follows: GAGVSQSPRYKVTKRGQDVALRCDPISGHVSLYWYRQALGQGPEFLTYFNYEAQQDKSGLPNDRFSAERPEGSISTLTIQRTEQRDSAMYRCASSRAGGGMSREQYFGPGTRLTVT.

The chain has TRBV5-5 and TRBJ2-7, with 7 bases aligning to TRBD2. The CDR3 loop spans 15 amino acids. V shed 1 base and J 3 bases; nucleotides not matched to a gene: 7. CDR1 SGHKS and CDR2 YYEKEE come from the germline V gene (reference sequence). CDR3 DNA: TGTGCCAGCAGCTTGAGTCCGACTAGCAACTACGAGCAGTACTTC. Its translation: CASSLSPTSNYEQYF.

The V and J genes are TRBV5-1 and TRBJ1-1; 8 nucleotides line up with TRBD1. Per the germline V gene, CDR1 is SGHRS and CDR2 is YFSETQ. The CDR3 has 15 residues. V shed 2 bases, J shed 1 base, and the junction held 4 bases outside the gene matches. The CDR3 bases are TGCGCCAGCAGCTTAACAGGGGGAGGGAACACTGAAGCTTTCTTT. Translation gives CASSLTGGGNTEAFF. Full variable domain (rest looked up from reference TRBV5-1 and TRBJ1-1): KAGVTQTPRYLIKTRGQQVTLSCSPISGHRSVSWYQQTPGQGLQFLFEYFSETQRNKGNFPGRFSGRQFSNSRSEMNVSTLELGDSALYLCASSLTGGGNTEAFFGQGTRLTVV.

As to this clone: One end of the junction does not line up with germline, which may come from a read error. V is TRBV23-1 and J is TRBJ1-1; 12 nucleotides line up with TRBD1. TRBV23-1 is marked as an open reading frame, function uncertain. The CDR3 length is 17 residues. The CDR3 coding sequence is TGCGCGAGCAGCCGCTTCCGGGACAGGGGGCAAACCACTGAAGCTTTCTTT. This gives the protein CASSRFRDRGQTTEAFF.

The CDR3 loop reads CASSIGESGGRNEQFF. The CDR3 nucleotides are TGTGCCAGCAGCATTGGGGAAAGCGGGGGGAGGAATGAGCAGTTCTTC. This sequence joins TRBV4-2 and TRBJ2-1, with 9 bases matching TRBD2. Germline CDR1 and CDR2: LGHNA and YNFKEQ. Trimming cost V 5 bases and J 7 bases; bases outside gene matches: 12. The CDR3 contains 16 residues.

This clone was detected a few times. This chain joins TRBV25-1 and TRBJ1-1; maybe TRBD1 (5 bases). V was shortened by 6 bases and J by 2 bases, with 10 bases between the two germline ends. The CDR3 runs 13 residues. Germline CDR1 MGHDK, CDR2 SYGVNS. As DNA, the CDR3 is TGTGCCAGCAGCCATACAGGTAACACTGAAGCTTTCTTT. This gives the protein CASSHTGNTEAFF.

This chain connects TRBV28 to TRBJ2-1; TRBD2 matches at 12 bases. V was pared by 5 bases and J by 8 bases, with 10 bases of the junction left unmatched. Germline loops: CDR1 MDHEN, CDR2 SYDVKM. The CDR3 is made up of 16 amino acids. CDR3 sequence: CASSEGLAGNHHEQFF. The CDR3, as DNA: TGTGCCAGCAGTGAGGGACTAGCGGGTAATCATCATGAGCAGTTCTTC.

CDR3 nucleotide sequence: TGTGCCAGCAGCGCCCCCGACGCAGGGGGCAGTGAGCAGTTCTTC. Encoded protein: CASSAPDAGGSEQFF. The J gene is TRBJ2-1, the V gene TRBV7-3; TRBD1 aligns across 8 bases. After removal of 5 bases from V and 9 bases from J, the junction contained 12 bases not matched to a gene. The CDR3 covers 15 residues. The germline gives CDR1 SGHTA, CDR2 FQGTGA.

The V gene is TRBV27, the J gene TRBJ2-7, with 9 nucleotides matching TRBD1. Germline V gene data show CDR1 as MNHEY and CDR2 as SMNVEV (reference sequence). J was trimmed by 2 bases and V by 5 bases; bases with no gene match: 4. The CDR3 covers 14 residues. This chain's CDR3 is CASSTRDRAYEQYF. The CDR3 DNA follows: TGTGCCAGCAGTACCCGGGACAGGGCCTACGAGCAGTACTTC.

As concerns this clone: The same CDR3 can be traced to other DNA sequences in this sample. The V and J genes are TRBV3-1 (or the pseudogene TRBV3-2) and TRBJ1-2, with a weak D call TRBD1 (5 bases). This CDR3 comprises 13 residues. Trimming shortened V by 2 bases and J by 5 bases, and 9 bases separated the two germline ends. Germline V CDR1 and CDR2: LGHDT, YNNKEL (reference sequence). CDR3: CASSQQGGYGYTF. The CDR3, as DNA: TGTGCCAGCAGCCAACAGGGAGGGTATGGCTACACCTTC.

V is TRBV28 and J is TRBJ1-2; 7 nucleotides agree with TRBD1. J gave up 4 bases and V 4 bases, and 6 bases lay outside the gene matches. CDR1 MDHEN and CDR2 SYDVKM come from the germline V gene. The CDR3 spans 14 residues. CDR3 in amino acids: CASSSTGLTYGYTF. CDR3 nucleotide sequence: TGTGCCAGCAGTTCGACAGGGTTGACCTATGGCTACACCTTC.

The V gene is TRBV30, the J gene TRBJ2-1, with D perhaps matching TRBD2 (5 bases). Germline V gives CDR1 GTSNPN, CDR2 SVGIG (reference sequence). Trimming took off 5 bases at V and 12 bases at J, with 14 bases between the two ends. The CDR3 spans 11 residues. CDR3 amino acids: CAWSPPGVQFF. CDR3 coding DNA: TGTGCCTGGTCCCCCCCCGGGGTGCAGTTCTTC.

V gene TRBV7-2 combines with J gene TRBJ1-5, with 8 bases lining up with TRBD1. The germline CDR1 and CDR2 sequences are SGHTA and FQGNSA. The CDR3 length is 16 residues. V lost 1 base and J lost 4; bases outside the gene matches: 6. The CDR3 loop reads CASSLVSGQGNQPQHF. CDR3 DNA sequence: TGTGCCAGCAGCTTAGTTTCTGGACAGGGTAATCAGCCCCAGCATTTT.